Presented here are 4 T cell receptor beta chains from one specimen sequenced in a study of somatic mutations in cytotoxic T cells in rheumatoid arthritis. Produced via immunoSEQ multiplex PCR; TCRdb's table is partial and in-frame only. Here the sample spans 15,000 to 20,000 clones, roughly four fifths being singletons. Material: CD8+ T cells sorted from blood. These receptors came from a woman aged 45-59 years in good health.

The chain employs TRBV7-6 and TRBJ1-5; D is unresolved. The CDR3 runs 17 residues. CDR1 and CDR2 from the germline V gene are SGHVS and FNYEAQ. With 5 bases removed from V and 2 bases from J, the gap between germline ends came to 19 bases. DNA of the CDR3: TGTGCCAGCAGCGAGTTTGGCGGAAGAAAAGGCAATCAGCCCCAGCATTTT. Its translation is CASSEFGGRKGNQPQHF.

The chain employs TRBV13 and TRBJ1-5; 9 bases are shared with TRBD1. Germline trimming cut 4 bases from V and 4 bases from J; bases unmatched to any gene: 2. CDR1 is PRHDT and CDR2 is FYEKMQ in the germline V gene (reference sequence). This CDR3 comprises 14 residues. CDR3 residues: CASSSGTGNQPQHF. Here the CDR3 DNA reads TGTGCCAGCAGCTCCGGGACAGGGAATCAGCCCCAGCATTTT.

The CDR3 region is CASSLSRAAYEQYF. The CDR3, as DNA: TGTGCCAGCAGCTTATCCAGGGCAGCCTACGAGCAGTACTTC. The chain recombines TRBV5-4 with TRBJ2-7; the D gene is possibly TRBD1 (5 bases). Per germline, CDR1 SGHNT and CDR2 YYREEE (reference sequence). The V end lost 2 bases, the J end lost 2 bases, and 11 bases lay between the germline ends. The CDR3 spans 14 residues.

The chain links TRBV10-3 to TRBJ1-2; tentatively, D is TRBD1 (5 bases). Germline V gives CDR1 ENHRY, CDR2 SYGVKD. V was clipped by 10 bases and J by 3 bases, with 15 bases between them. This CDR3 comprises 13 residues. CDR3 DNA sequence: TGTGCCACCGTGGGGGACGGGGACTATGGCTACACCTTC. It specifies CATVGDGDYGYTF.